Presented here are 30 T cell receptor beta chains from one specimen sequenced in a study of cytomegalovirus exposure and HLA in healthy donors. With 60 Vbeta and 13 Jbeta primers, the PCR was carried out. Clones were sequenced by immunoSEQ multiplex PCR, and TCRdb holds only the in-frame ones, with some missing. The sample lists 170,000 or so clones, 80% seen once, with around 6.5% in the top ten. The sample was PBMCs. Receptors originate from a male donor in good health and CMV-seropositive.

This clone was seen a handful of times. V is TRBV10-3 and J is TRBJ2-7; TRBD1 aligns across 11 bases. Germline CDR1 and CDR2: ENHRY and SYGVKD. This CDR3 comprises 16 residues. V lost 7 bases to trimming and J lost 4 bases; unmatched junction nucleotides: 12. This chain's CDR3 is CAITDLRTGGSYEQYF. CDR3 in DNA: TGTGCCATCACGGACCTCCGGACAGGGGGCTCGTACGAGCAGTACTTC.

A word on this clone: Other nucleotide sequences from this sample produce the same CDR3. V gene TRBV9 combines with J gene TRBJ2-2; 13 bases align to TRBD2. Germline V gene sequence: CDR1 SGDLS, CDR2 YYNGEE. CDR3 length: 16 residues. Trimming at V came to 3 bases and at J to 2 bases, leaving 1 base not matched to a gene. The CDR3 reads CASSGLAGGNTGELFF. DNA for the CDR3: TGTGCCAGCAGCGGACTAGCGGGGGGAAACACCGGGGAGCTGTTTTTT.

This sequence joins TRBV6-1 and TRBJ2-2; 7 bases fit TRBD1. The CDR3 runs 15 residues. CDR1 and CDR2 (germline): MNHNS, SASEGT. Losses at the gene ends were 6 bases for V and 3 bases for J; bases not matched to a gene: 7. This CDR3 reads CASRKTGTYTGELFF. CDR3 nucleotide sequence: TGTGCCAGCAGAAAGACAGGGACCTACACCGGGGAGCTGTTTTTT.

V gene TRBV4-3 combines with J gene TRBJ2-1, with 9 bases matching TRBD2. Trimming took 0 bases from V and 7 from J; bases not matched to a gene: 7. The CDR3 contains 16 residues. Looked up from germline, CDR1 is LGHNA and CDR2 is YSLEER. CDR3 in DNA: TGCGCCAGCAGCCAAGATAGAGTAGCGGGAGTGAATGAGCAGTTCTTC. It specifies CASSQDRVAGVNEQFF.

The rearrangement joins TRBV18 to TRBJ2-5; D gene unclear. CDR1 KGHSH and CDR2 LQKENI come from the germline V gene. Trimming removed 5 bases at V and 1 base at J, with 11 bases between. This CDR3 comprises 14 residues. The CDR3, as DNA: TGTGCCAGCTCAGGTGACGACTCCCAAGAGACCCAGTACTTC. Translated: CASSGDDSQETQYF.

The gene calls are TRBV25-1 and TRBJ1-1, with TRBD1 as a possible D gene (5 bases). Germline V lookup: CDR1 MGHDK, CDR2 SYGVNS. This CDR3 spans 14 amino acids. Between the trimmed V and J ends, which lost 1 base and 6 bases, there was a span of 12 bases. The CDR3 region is CASSEWGVMAEAFF. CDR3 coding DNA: TGTGCCAGCAGTGAATGGGGGGTCATGGCTGAAGCTTTCTTT.

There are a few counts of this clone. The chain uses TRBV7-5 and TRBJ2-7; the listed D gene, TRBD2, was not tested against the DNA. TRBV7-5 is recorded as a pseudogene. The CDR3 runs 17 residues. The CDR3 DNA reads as TGTGTCAGAAGCTTAGGGCGTAAGACTAGCGACTCCTACGAGCAGTACTTC. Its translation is CVRSLGRKTSDSYEQYF.

The CDR3 DNA follows: TGTGCCAGCAGCTCTCCCCAGCGGGAGGGGAGCCGCGAGCAGTACTTC. The encoded protein is CASSSPQREGSREQYF. V gene TRBV7-9 combines with J gene TRBJ2-7; 10 positions match TRBD2. V was pared by 4 bases and J by 6 bases, with 12 bases of the junction left unmatched. CDR1 is SEHNR and CDR2 is FQNEAQ in the germline V gene (reference sequence). The CDR3 sequence is 16 residues long.

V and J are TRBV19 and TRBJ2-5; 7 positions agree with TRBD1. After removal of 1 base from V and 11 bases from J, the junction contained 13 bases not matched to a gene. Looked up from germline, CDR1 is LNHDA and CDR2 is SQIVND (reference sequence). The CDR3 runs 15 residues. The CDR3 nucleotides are TGTGCCAGTAGTATAGGAGGCTCGGGACAGCCAGGGCAGTACTTC. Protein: CASSIGGSGQPGQYF.

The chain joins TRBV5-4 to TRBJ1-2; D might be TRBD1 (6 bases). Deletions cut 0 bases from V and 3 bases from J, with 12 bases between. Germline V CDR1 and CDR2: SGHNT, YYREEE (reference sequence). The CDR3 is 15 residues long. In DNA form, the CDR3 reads TGTGCCAGCAGCTTGGGACCAGGGGACCACTATGGCTACACCTTC. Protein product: CASSLGPGDHYGYTF.

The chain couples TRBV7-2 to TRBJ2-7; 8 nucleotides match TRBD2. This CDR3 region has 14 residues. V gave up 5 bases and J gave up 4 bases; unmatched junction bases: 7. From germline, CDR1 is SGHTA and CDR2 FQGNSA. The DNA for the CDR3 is TGTGCCAGCAGCAGCGGGAGCCGGCCTTACGAGCAGTACTTC. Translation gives CASSSGSRPYEQYF.

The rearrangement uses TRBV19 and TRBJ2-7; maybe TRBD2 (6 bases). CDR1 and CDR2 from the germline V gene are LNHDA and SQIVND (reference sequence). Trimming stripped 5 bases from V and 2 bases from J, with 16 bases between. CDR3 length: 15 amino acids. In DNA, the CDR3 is TGTGCCAGTAGTCTCCTGGGGGGACCGACCTACGAGCAGTACTTC. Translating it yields CASSLLGGPTYEQYF.

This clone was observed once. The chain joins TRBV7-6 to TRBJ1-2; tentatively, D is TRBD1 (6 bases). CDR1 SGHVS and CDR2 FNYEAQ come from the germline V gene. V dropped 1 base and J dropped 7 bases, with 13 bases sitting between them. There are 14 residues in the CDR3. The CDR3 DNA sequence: TGTGCCAGCAGCTTAGATGTGGGGGCGGGTGGCTACACCTTC. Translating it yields CASSLDVGAGGYTF.

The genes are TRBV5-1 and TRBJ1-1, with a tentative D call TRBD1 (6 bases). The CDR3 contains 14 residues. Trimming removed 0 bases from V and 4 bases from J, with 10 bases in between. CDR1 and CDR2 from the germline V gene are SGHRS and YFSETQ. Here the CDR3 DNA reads TGCGCCAGCAGCTTGGCGGGGGGGCCCACTGAAGCTTTCTTT. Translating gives CASSLAGGPTEAFF. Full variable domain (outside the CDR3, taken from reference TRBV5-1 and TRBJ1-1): KAGVTQTPRYLIKTRGQQVTLSCSPISGHRSVSWYQQTPGQGLQFLFEYFSETQRNKGNFPGRFSGRQFSNSRSEMNVSTLELGDSALYLCASSLAGGPTEAFFGQGTRLTVV.

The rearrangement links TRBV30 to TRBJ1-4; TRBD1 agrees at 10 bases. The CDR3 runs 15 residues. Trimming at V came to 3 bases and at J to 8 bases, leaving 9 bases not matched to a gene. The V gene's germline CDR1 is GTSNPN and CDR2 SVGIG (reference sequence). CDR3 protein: CAWSEGQGRGEKLFF. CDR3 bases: TGTGCCTGGAGCGAGGGACAGGGGCGCGGGGAAAAACTGTTTTTT.

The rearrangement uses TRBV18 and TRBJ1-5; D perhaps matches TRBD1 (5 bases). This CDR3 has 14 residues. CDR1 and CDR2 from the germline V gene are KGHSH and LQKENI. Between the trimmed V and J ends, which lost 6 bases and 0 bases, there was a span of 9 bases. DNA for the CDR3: TGTGCCAGCTCTACGGACAATAGCAATCAGCCCCAGCATTTT. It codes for CASSTDNSNQPQHF.

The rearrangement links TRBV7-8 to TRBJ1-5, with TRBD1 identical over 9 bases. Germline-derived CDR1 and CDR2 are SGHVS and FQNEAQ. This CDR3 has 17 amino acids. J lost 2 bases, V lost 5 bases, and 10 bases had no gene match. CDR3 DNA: TGTGCCAGCAGCATTAGGGGACAGGGTTTGGGCAATCAGCCCCAGCATTTT. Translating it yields CASSIRGQGLGNQPQHF.

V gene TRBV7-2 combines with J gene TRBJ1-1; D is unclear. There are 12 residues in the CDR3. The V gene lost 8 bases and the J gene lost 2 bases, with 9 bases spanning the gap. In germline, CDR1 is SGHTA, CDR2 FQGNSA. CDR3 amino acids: CASGDRNTEAFF. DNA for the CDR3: TGTGCCAGCGGAGATAGAAACACTGAAGCTTTCTTT. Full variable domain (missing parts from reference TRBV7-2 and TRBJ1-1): GAGVSQSPSNKVTEKGKDVELRCDPISGHTALYWYRQSLGQGLEFLIYFQGNSAPDKSGLPSDRFSAERTGGSVSTLTIQRTQQEDSAVYLCASGDRNTEAFFGQGTRLTVV.

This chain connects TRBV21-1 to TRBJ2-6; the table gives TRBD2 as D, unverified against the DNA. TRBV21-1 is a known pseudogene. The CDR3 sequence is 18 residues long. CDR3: CASSKSRRPASGANVLTF. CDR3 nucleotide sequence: TGTGCCAGCAGCAAAAGTCGGCGGCCCGCCTCTGGGGCCAACGTCCTGACTTTC.

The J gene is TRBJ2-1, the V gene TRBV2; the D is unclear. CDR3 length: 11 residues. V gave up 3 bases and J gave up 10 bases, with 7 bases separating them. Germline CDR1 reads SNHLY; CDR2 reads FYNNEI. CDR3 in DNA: TGTGCCAGCAGTGAGTTCCAAGAGCAGTTCTTC. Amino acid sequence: CASSEFQEQFF.

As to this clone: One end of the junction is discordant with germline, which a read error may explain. The DNA of the CDR3 is TGTGCTAGCAGCCCCTCGGTTGGAGACACCATATATTTT. Amino acids: CASSPSVGDTIYF. The J gene is TRBJ1-3, the V gene TRBV7-7; D gene uncertain. This CDR3 is built from 13 residues. Germline CDR1 SSHAT, CDR2 FNYEAQ (reference sequence).

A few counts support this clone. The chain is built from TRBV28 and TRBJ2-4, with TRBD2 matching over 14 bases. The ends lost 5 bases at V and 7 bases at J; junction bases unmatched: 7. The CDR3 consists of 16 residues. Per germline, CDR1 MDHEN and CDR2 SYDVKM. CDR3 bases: TGTGCCAGCAGTCTTAGACTAGCGGGAGGGTGGAACATTCAGTACTTC. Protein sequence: CASSLRLAGGWNIQYF.

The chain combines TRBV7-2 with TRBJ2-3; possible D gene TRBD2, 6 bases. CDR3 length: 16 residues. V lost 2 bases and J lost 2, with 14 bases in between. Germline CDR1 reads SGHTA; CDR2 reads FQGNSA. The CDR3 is CASSLLRDFNTDTQYF. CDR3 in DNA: TGTGCCAGCAGCTTATTGAGGGACTTCAACACAGATACGCAGTATTTT.

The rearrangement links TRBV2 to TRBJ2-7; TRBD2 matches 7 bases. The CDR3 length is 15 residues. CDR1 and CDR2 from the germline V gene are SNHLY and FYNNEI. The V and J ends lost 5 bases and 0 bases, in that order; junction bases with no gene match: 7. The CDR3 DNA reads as TGTGCCAGCAGTAGAACGCGGGAGAACTCCTACGAGCAGTACTTC. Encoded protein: CASSRTRENSYEQYF.

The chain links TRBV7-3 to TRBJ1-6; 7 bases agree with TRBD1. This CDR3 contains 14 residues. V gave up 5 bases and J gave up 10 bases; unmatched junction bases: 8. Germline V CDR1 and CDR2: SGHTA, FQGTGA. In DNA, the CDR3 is TGTGCCAGCAGCACCGGACAGGTGGACTCACCCCTCCACTTT. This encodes CASSTGQVDSPLHF.

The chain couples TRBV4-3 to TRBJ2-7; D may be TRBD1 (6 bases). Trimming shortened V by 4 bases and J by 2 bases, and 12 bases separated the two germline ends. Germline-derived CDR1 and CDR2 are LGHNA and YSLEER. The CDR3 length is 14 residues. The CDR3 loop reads CASSLSTGTYEQYF. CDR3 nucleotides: TGCGCCAGCAGCCTATCGACAGGTACCTACGAGCAGTACTTC.

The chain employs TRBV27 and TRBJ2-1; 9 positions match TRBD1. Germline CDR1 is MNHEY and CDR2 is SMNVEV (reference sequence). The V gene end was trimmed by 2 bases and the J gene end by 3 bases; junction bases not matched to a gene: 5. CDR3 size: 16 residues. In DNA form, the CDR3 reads TGTGCCAGCAGTTTAGAACAGGGGGCACTCTACAATGAGCAGTTCTTC. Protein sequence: CASSLEQGALYNEQFF.

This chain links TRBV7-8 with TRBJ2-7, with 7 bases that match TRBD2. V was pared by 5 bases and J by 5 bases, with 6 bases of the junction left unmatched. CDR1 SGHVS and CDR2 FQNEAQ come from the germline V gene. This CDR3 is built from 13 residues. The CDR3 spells CASSTRLANEQYF. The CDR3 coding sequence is TGTGCCAGCAGCACACGACTAGCCAACGAGCAGTACTTC.

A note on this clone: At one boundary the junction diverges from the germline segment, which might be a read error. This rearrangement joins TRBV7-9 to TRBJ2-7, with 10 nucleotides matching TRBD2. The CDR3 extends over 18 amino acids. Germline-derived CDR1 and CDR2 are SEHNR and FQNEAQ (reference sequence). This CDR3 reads CSSSPSAGGPGLLYEQYF. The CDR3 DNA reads TGTTCCAGCAGCCCCTCAGCGGGAGGGCCGGGACTACTCTACGAGCAGTACTTC.

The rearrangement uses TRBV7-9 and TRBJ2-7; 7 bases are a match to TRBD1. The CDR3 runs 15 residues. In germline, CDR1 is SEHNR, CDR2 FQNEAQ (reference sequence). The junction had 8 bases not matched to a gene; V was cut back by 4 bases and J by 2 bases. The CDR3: CASSSSGDRPYEQYF. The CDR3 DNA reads TGTGCCAGCAGCTCTAGTGGGGACAGACCCTACGAGCAGTACTTC. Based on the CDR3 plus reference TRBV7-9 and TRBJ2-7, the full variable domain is DTGVSQNPRHKITKRGQNVTFRCDPISEHNRLYWYRQTLGQGPEFLTYFQNEAQLEKSRLLSDRFSAERPKGSFSTLEIQRTEQGDSAMYLCASSSSGDRPYEQYFGPGTRLTVT.